Listed below are T cell receptor beta chains from one sample, sequenced in a study of T cell responses to AZD1222 COVID-19 vaccine. Only in-frame clones appear in the TCRdb table, and some are missing; sequencing was by immunoSEQ multiplex PCR. Found here are about 160,000 clones, 88% of them singletons; the top ten hold approximately 4.3%. Sample: peripheral blood, taken 28 days after the second AZD1222 dose. The source is an adult who received the AZD1222 COVID-19 vaccine. Each CDR3 is given with its conserved first and last residue. A D gene is named only where the DNA matches it firmly. Rows may omit the clone size; those that give it use once, few, many or a size class.

>TRBV5-1|-|TRBJ1-2|-
TGCGCCAGCAGCTTGTCCTCGGGGTTTGACTATGGCTACACCTTC
CASSLSSGFDYGYTF
>TRBV18|TRBD1|TRBJ1-1|once
TGTGCCAGCTCACCCTACGGGACAGGAGGAACGCGTACTGAAGCTTTCTTT
CASSPYGTGGTRTEAFF
>TRBV3-1/TRBV3-2|-|TRBJ2-1|-
TGTGCCAGCAGCCTTTGGACGGCAAGATCAAATTACAATGAGCAGTTCTTC
CASSLWTARSNYNEQFF
>TRBV11-2|TRBD1|TRBJ2-7|-
TGTGCCAGCAGCTTAGGCCGGGGACAGGGCATCTACGAGCAGTACTTC
CASSLGRGQGIYEQYF
>TRBV7-9|-|TRBJ1-1|-
TGTGCCAGCAGCCCCGGGACACCCGAAGCTTTCTTT
CASSPGTPEAFF
>TRBV19|TRBD1|TRBJ1-5|-
TGTGCCAGTAGTATAGGGACAGGGAATCAGCCCCAGCATTTT
CASSIGTGNQPQHF
>TRBV6-5|TRBD1|TRBJ1-6|-
TGTGCCAGCAGTTTAATCCGGGACAGGGCTTCACCCCTCCACTTT
CASSLIRDRASPLHF
>TRBV4-1|-|TRBJ2-1|few
TGCGCCAGCAGCCAAGATACCAGCTCCTACAATGAGCAGTTCTTC
CASSQDTSSYNEQFF
>TRBV5-5|-|TRBJ2-7|-
TGTGCCAGCAGCTTGGACAGCCCCTACGAGCAGTACTTC
CASSLDSPYEQYF
>TRBV30|TRBD2|TRBJ2-7|-
TGTGCCTGGAAAGCGGGGGGATACGAGCAGTACTTC
CAWKAGGYEQYF
>TRBV12-3/TRBV12-4|-|TRBJ1-5|-
TGTGCCAGCAGCTCCTATAGCAATCAGCCCCAGCATTTT
CASSSYSNQPQHF
>TRBV5-6|TRBD1|TRBJ2-7|few
TGTGCCAGCACCTACACAGGGGGCGACGAGCAGTACTTC
CASTYTGGDEQYF
>TRBV6-1|TRBD1|TRBJ1-2|-
TGTGCCAGCAGTGAGACAGGGGGCGAGTTGGACTATGGCTACACCTTC
CASSETGGELDYGYTF
>TRBV11-1|TRBD1|TRBJ2-7|-
TGTGCCAGCAGCTTCAGGGGGCAACAGTCGAAGGAGCAGTACTTC
CASSFRGQQSKEQYF
>TRBV3-1/TRBV3-2|-|TRBJ1-5|once
TGTGCCAGCAGCCAAGACCTAAATCAGCCCCAGCATTTT
CASSQDLNQPQHF
>TRBV3-1/TRBV3-2|-|TRBJ1-3|-
TGTGCCAGCAGCCAGGACGGAAACACCATATATTTT
CASSQDGNTIYF
>TRBV7-9|-|TRBJ1-2|-
TGTGCCAGCAGCTTATTACAGATCTATGGCTACACCTTC
CASSLLQIYGYTF
>TRBV11-2|-|TRBJ1-2|-
TGTGCCAGCAGCGCGCAGAATTATGGCTACACCTTC
CASSAQNYGYTF
>TRBV7-8|-|TRBJ2-2|-
TGTGCCAGCAGCCCTCCGGGGAAGAACACCGGGGAGCTGTTTTTT
CASSPPGKNTGELFF
>TRBV11-2|-|TRBJ1-1|-
TGTGCCAGCAGCTATACAGGGTTGAACACTGAAGCTTTCTTT
CASSYTGLNTEAFF
>TRBV6-4|-|TRBJ1-1|few
TGTGCCAGCAGTGACTCGATGGGCGACAGGAACACTGAAGCTTTCTTT
CASSDSMGDRNTEAFF
>TRBV2|-|TRBJ1-6|-
TGTGCCAGCAACCGGGACCCGGCTCTCCACTTT
CASNRDPALHF
>TRBV3-1/TRBV3-2|-|TRBJ1-1|-
TGTGCCAGCAGCCTCCCTTTGGGGACTGAAGCTTTCTTT
CASSLPLGTEAFF
>TRBV5-1|-|TRBJ2-3|-
TGCGCCAGCAGCTTTGAGTGGGGCACAGATACGCAGTATTTT
CASSFEWGTDTQYF
>TRBV7-3|TRBD2|TRBJ2-3|-
TGTGCCAGCAGTCGCGATCGGGGGGAGGATACGCAGTATTTT
CASSRDRGEDTQYF
>TRBV30|TRBD1|TRBJ1-2|-
TGTGCCTGGACACGGGACAGTCGACCTGACTATGGCTACACCTTC
CAWTRDSRPDYGYTF
>TRBV10-3|-|TRBJ1-1|once
TGTGCCATCAGTAACTCCTTTAGTGGGCTTGAAGCTTTCTTT
CAISNSFSGLEAFF
>TRBV18|-|TRBJ2-7|-
TGTGCCAGCTCCTCTTCGGAGGGCCTCGCTGACTTC
CASSSSEGLADF
>TRBV12-3/TRBV12-4|-|TRBJ1-2|-
TGTGCCAGCAGTTTCTCAGGGGCCCAGGGCTACACCTTC
CASSFSGAQGYTF
>TRBV12-2|-|TRBJ2-4|-
TGTGCAAGTCGCTTAGCGAGAGGGACTAGTTGTTACATTCAGTACTTC
CASRLARGTSCYIQYF
>TRBV30|-|TRBJ2-5|-
TGTGCCTGGAGTGGAGGGACTTGGGACCAGTACTTC
CAWSGGTWDQYF
>TRBV7-9|TRBD1|TRBJ1-2|few
TGTGCCAGCAACCCAGCGGACAGGCCCGCCTATGGCTACACCTTC
CASNPADRPAYGYTF
>TRBV5-4|-|TRBJ1-2|-
TGTGCCAGCAGCTTAGACGGTGGGGGGGGCTACACCTTC
CASSLDGGGGYTF
>TRBV5-1|-|TRBJ1-2|-
TGCGCCAGCAGCTTGGTGTCCCAGGGAAGGAACTATGGCTACACCTTC
CASSLVSQGRNYGYTF
>TRBV19|TRBD1|TRBJ1-5|-
TGTGCCAGTAGTATGCCCTTCGACAGGGCGGGAACCAATCAGCCCCAGCATTTT
CASSMPFDRAGTNQPQHF
>TRBV30|-|TRBJ1-6|few
TGTGCCTGGAGATCTGGAGGGGTCTCACCCCTCCACTTT
CAWRSGGVSPLHF
>TRBV2|-|TRBJ1-4|-
TGTGCCAGCACGGCGGAAAATGAAAAACTGTTTTTT
CASTAENEKLFF
>TRBV27|-|TRBJ1-5|-
TGTGCCAGCAGTCCCCTAGAACGGATCAATCAGCCCCAGCATTTT
CASSPLERINQPQHF
>TRBV12-3/TRBV12-4|-|TRBJ2-3|-
TGTGCCAGCAGTTTAGCTACTGGACTTGAGTTGGATTTT
CASSLATGLELDF
>TRBV12-3/TRBV12-4|-|TRBJ1-2|-
TGTGCCAGCAGTTTGATGGCCATGCGGGGCTACACCTTC
CASSLMAMRGYTF
>TRBV7-9|TRBD1|TRBJ2-2|few
TGTGCCAGCAGCTTAGTGACAGGGGACACCGGGGAGCTGTTTTTT
CASSLVTGDTGELFF
>TRBV4-1|-|TRBJ1-4|-
TGCGCCAGCAGCTGGAATCCGACTAATGAAAAACTGTTTTTT
CASSWNPTNEKLFF
>TRBV3-1/TRBV3-2|-|TRBJ2-1|-
TGTGCCAGCAGCCAAGATATCCAGAGAGAGCAGTTCTTC
CASSQDIQREQFF
>TRBV6-5|-|TRBJ1-2|-
TGTGCCAGCAGTTACTCGAGGGGGGCCGGAAGAGGCTACACCTTC
CASSYSRGAGRGYTF
>TRBV2|TRBD2|TRBJ2-1|-
TGTGCCAGCAGTGAGGGACTAGCGGCCTACAATGAGCAGTTCTTC
CASSEGLAAYNEQFF
>TRBV6-5|-|TRBJ1-1|-
TGTGCCAGCAGATCCTTACGGAACACTGAAGCTTTCTTT
CASRSLRNTEAFF
>TRBV4-1|-|TRBJ1-2|-
TGCGCCAGCAGCCAAGAAGGGCCCGAGGGCTATGGCTACACCTTC
CASSQEGPEGYGYTF
>TRBV6-2/TRBV6-3|-|TRBJ2-3|-
TGTGCCAGCAGCCCGATTTTAGGGGCCACAGATACGCAGTATTTT
CASSPILGATDTQYF
>TRBV7-9|-|TRBJ1-1|-
TGTGCCAGCACCACAACAGCCCAGAACACTGAAGCTTTCTTT
CASTTTAQNTEAFF
>TRBV30|-|TRBJ1-4|once
TGTGCCTGGAGTGTACGAGGACGAAATGAAAAACTGTTTTTT
CAWSVRGRNEKLFF
>TRBV19|-|TRBJ1-5|-
TGTGCCAGTAGTAACAGGGCTGGGGGTCAGCCCCAGCATTTT
CASSNRAGGQPQHF
>TRBV29-1|-|TRBJ1-2|-
TGCAGCGTTGAATTTTCCAGGGTCGGCTACACCTTC
CSVEFSRVGYTF
>TRBV4-2|-|TRBJ1-1|-
TGTGCCAGCAGCCACTCGGGTACACAGAACACTGAAGCTTTCTTT
CASSHSGTQNTEAFF
>TRBV11-3|TRBD2|TRBJ2-1|-
TGTGCCAGCAGCTTGGGACTAGTCGACGAGCAGTTCTTC
CASSLGLVDEQFF
>TRBV18|TRBD1|TRBJ2-7|once
TGTGCCAGCTCAGACAGGGGAGGCCTTTACGAGCAGTACTTC
CASSDRGGLYEQYF
>TRBV19|-|TRBJ2-2|-
TGTGCCAGTAGTCGAGCAGGGGTTGGCGGGGAGCTGTTTTTT
CASSRAGVGGELFF
>TRBV5-1|TRBD2|TRBJ2-5|-
TGCGCCAGCAGCATTAGCGGGGCGGAGACCCAGTACTTC
CASSISGAETQYF